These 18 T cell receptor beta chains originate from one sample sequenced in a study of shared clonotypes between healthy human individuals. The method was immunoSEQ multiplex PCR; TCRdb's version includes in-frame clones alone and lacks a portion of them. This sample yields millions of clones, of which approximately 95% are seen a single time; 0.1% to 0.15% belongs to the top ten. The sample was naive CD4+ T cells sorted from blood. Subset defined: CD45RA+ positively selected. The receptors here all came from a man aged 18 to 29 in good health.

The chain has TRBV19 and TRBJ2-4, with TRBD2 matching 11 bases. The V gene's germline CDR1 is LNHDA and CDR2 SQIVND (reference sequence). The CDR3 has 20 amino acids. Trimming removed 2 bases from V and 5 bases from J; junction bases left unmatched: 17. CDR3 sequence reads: CASSIRPGVAGGPPQNIQYF. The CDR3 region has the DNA TGTGCCAGTAGTATACGCCCCGGGGTAGCGGGAGGGCCCCCTCAAAACATTCAGTACTTC.

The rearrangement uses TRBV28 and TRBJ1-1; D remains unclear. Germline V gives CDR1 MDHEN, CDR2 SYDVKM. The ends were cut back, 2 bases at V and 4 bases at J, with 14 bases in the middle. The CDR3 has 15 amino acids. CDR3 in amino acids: CASSLDLGLTTEAFF. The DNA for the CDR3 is TGTGCCAGCAGTTTAGATCTGGGGTTGACCACTGAAGCTTTCTTT.

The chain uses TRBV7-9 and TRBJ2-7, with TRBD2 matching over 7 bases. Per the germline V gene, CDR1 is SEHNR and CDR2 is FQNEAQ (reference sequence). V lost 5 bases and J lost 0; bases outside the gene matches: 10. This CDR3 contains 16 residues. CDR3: CASSHSWASGSYEQYF. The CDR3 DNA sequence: TGTGCCAGCAGCCACTCCTGGGCTAGCGGCTCCTACGAGCAGTACTTC.

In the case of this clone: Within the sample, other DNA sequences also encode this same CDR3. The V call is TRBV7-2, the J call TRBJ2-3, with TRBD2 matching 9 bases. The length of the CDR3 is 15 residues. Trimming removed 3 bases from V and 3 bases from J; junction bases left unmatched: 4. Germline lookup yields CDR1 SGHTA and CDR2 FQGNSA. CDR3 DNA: TGTGCCAGCAGCTTCACTAGCGGGCGTACAGATACGCAGTATTTT. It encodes CASSFTSGRTDTQYF. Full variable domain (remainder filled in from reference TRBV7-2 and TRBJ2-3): GAGVSQSPSNKVTEKGKDVELRCDPISGHTALYWYRQSLGQGLEFLIYFQGNSAPDKSGLPSDRFSAERTGGSVSTLTIQRTQQEDSAVYLCASSFTSGRTDTQYFGPGTRLTVL.

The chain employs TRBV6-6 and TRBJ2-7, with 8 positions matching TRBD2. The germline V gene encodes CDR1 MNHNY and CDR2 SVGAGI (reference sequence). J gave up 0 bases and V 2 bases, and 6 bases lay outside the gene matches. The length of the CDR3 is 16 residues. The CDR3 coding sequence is TGTGCCAGCAGTTACCCTAGCGGGCCCTTCTCCTACGAGCAGTACTTC. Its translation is CASSYPSGPFSYEQYF.

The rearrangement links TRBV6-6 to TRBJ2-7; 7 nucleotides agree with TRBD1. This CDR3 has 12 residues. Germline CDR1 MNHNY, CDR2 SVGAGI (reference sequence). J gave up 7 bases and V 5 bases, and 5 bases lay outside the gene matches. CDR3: CASSRGQEEQYF. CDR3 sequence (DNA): TGTGCCAGCAGTCGAGGACAGGAGGAGCAGTACTTC.

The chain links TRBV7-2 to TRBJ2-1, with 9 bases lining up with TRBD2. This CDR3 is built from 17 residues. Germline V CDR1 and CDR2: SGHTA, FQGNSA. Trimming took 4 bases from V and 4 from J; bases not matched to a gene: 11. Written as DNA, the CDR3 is TGTGCCAGCAGCTCACTGGGTCTAGCGGGGATATACAATGAGCAGTTCTTC. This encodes CASSSLGLAGIYNEQFF.

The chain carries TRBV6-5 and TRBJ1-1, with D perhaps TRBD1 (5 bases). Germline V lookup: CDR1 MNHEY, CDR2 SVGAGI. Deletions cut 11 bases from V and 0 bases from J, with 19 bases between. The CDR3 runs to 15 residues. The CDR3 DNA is TGTGCCGCGTGGCGGGGGACTAAGGTGAACACTGAAGCTTTCTTT. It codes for CAAWRGTKVNTEAFF.

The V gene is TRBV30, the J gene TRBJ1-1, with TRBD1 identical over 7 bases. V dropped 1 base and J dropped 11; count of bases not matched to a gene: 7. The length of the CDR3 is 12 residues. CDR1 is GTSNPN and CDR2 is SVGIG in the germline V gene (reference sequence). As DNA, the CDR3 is TGTGCCTGGAGTGAACCTAACAGGGGCGCTTTCTTT. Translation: CAWSEPNRGAFF.

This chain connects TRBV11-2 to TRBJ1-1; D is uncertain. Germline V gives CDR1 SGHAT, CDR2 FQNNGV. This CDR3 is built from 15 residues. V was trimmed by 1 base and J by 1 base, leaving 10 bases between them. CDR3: CASSLGGGENTEAFF. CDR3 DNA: TGTGCCAGCAGCTTAGGAGGCGGAGAGAACACTGAAGCTTTCTTT.

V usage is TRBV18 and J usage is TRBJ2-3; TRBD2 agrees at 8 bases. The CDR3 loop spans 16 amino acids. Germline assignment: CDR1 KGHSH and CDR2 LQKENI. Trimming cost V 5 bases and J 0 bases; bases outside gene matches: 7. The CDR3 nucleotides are TGTGCCAGCTCAGCTTTAGCGGGGAGTAGCACAGATACGCAGTATTTT. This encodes CASSALAGSSTDTQYF.

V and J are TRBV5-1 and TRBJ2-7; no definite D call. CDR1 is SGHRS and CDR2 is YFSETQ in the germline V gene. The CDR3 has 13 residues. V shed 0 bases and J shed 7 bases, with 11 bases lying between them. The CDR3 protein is CASSLESRLEQYF. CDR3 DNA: TGCGCCAGCAGCTTGGAAAGCCGCTTAGAGCAGTACTTC.

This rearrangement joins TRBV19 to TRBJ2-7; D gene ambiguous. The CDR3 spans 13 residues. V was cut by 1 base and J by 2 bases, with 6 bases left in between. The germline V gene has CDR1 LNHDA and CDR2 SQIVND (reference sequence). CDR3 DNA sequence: TGTGCCAGTAGTATAGGAAAAACCTACGAGCAGTACTTC. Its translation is CASSIGKTYEQYF.

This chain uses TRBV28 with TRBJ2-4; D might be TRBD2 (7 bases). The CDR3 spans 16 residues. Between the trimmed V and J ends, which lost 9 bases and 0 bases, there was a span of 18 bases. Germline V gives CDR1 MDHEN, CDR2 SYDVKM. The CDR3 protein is CASRRGGPQAKNIQYF. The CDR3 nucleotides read TGTGCCAGTCGGAGGGGGGGACCGCAAGCCAAAAACATTCAGTACTTC.

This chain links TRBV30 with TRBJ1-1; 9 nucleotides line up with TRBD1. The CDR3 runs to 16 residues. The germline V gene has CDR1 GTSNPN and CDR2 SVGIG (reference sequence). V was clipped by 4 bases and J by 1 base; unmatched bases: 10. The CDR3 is CAWIYAPGQGNTEAFF. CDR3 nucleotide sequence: TGTGCCTGGATATATGCCCCGGGACAGGGGAACACTGAAGCTTTCTTT.

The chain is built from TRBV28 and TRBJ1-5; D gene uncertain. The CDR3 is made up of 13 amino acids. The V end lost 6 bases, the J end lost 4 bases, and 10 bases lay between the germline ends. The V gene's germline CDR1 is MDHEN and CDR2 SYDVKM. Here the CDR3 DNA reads TGTGCCAGCAGCCAGGACCCTAATCAGCCCCAGCATTTT. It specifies CASSQDPNQPQHF.

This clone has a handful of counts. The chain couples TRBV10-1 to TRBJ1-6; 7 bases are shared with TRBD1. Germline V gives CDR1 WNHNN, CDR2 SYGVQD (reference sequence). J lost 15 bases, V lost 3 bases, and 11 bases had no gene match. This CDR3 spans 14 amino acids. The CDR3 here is CASSDATGKNLLHF. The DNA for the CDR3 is TGCGCCAGCAGTGACGCGACAGGGAAGAATCTCCTCCACTTT.

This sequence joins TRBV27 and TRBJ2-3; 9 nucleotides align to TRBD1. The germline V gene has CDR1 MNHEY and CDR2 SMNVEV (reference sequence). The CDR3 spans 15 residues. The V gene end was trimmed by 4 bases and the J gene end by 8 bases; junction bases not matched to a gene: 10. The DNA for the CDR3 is TGTGCCAGCAGTTCGCCGGGACAGGGAAGGGCTACGCAGTATTTT. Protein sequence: CASSSPGQGRATQYF.